Listed here are 11 T cell receptor beta chains from one sample, sequenced in a study of cytomegalovirus exposure and HLA in healthy donors. A multiplex PCR was run with 60 Vbeta primers and 13 Jbeta primers. Some clones are missing from TCRdb's copy, which holds only in-frame ones; the method was immunoSEQ multiplex PCR. The sample includes approximately 100,000 clones, 75% to 85% of them seen just once. Material: PBMCs. These receptors came from a female donor in good health and CMV-seropositive.

The genes are TRBV30 and TRBJ1-1, with D perhaps matching TRBD1 (5 bases). Per germline, CDR1 GTSNPN and CDR2 SVGIG (reference sequence). V was trimmed by 0 bases and J by 11 bases, leaving 10 bases between them. This CDR3 has 11 residues. The CDR3 DNA reads as TGTGCCTGGAGTGTACGGGGGGTTGCTTTCTTT. It codes for CAWSVRGVAFF.

V is TRBV5-1 and J is TRBJ1-2, with a weak D call TRBD1 (5 bases). Germline CDR1 is SGHRS and CDR2 is YFSETQ. Trimming removed 4 bases from V and 5 bases from J, with 12 bases in between. The CDR3 runs 13 residues. CDR3 loop: CASSGDGRYGYTF. CDR3 bases: TGCGCCAGCAGCGGGGACGGGAGATATGGCTACACCTTC.

The chain links TRBV2 to TRBJ2-5; 8 bases map to TRBD1. V dropped 10 bases and J dropped 5; count of bases not matched to a gene: 6. Germline assignment: CDR1 SNHLY and CDR2 FYNNEI. The CDR3 is 12 residues long. The CDR3 bases are TGTGCCACCAACAGGGGGGAGGAGACCCAGTACTTC. Translated, it gives CATNRGEETQYF.

The chain has TRBV6-5 and TRBJ1-4, with D possibly being TRBD1 (5 bases). The CDR3 sequence is 15 residues long. Germline values: CDR1 MNHEY, CDR2 SVGAGI. V was trimmed by 9 bases and J by 8 bases, leaving 22 bases between them. DNA for the CDR3: TGTGCCAGTTCCGGGCGGGGGGGAGGAGCAGAAAAACTGTTTTTT. Translation: CASSGRGGGAEKLFF.

This chain connects TRBV11-2 to TRBJ1-2; unclear D gene. The V end was cut by 3 bases, the J end by 4 bases, with 12 bases between. There are 14 residues in the CDR3. CDR1 and CDR2 from the germline V gene are SGHAT and FQNNGV. CDR3 bases: TGTGCCAGCAGCTTCTTAAACCGGGGCTATGGCTACACCTTC. Its protein is CASSFLNRGYGYTF.

This chain joins TRBV27 and TRBJ1-2; a weak D match, TRBD1 (6 bases). Trimming removed 6 bases from V and 7 bases from J, with 24 bases in between. CDR1 is MNHEY and CDR2 is SMNVEV in the germline V gene (reference sequence). The CDR3 has 16 residues. CDR3 in amino acids: CASSTFGGGGSLGYTF. In nucleotides, the CDR3 is TGTGCCAGCAGCACATTCGGAGGGGGGGGATCGCTTGGCTACACCTTC.

V is TRBV6-5 and J is TRBJ2-5, with 7 bases fitting TRBD1. Germline CDR1 MNHEY, CDR2 SVGAGI. The CDR3 covers 16 residues. The J segment lost 5 bases and the V segment lost 1 base, leaving 10 bases of the junction unmatched. CDR3 sequence (DNA): TGTGCCAGCAGTTACTTTTTGGCGACAGGGCGCGAGACCCAGTACTTC. Residues: CASSYFLATGRETQYF.

This chain uses TRBV5-1 with TRBJ2-7; TRBD1 matches 9 bases. The trim removed 4 bases at V and 1 base at J, leaving 3 bases unmatched. The length of the CDR3 is 14 residues. Germline V gene sequence: CDR1 SGHRS, CDR2 YFSETQ. CDR3 loop: CASSQGQGSYEQYF. The CDR3 bases are TGCGCCAGCAGCCAGGGACAGGGTTCCTACGAGCAGTACTTC.

The J gene is TRBJ2-1, the V gene TRBV5-1; possible D gene TRBD2, 7 bases. CDR3 length: 15 amino acids. In germline, CDR1 is SGHRS, CDR2 YFSETQ. The V and J ends lost 5 bases and 0 bases respectively, with 12 bases between them. The CDR3 region has the DNA TGCGCCAGCAGGGGGGGGCGGGACTCCTACAATGAGCAGTTCTTC. It encodes CASRGGRDSYNEQFF.

The genes are TRBV12-2 and TRBJ2-7; the table's D gene call, TRBD1, was not cross checked with the DNA. TRBV12-2 is shown as a pseudogene. The CDR3 runs to 17 residues. CDR3 DNA: TGTGCAAGTCGCTCGATACCGGACAGATTATTATCCTACGAGCAGTACTTC. It encodes CASRSIPDRLLSYEQYF.

The CDR3 here is CASSVGTSGADTQYF. The CDR3 nucleotides read TGTGCCAGCAGCGTAGGGACTAGCGGGGCAGATACGCAGTATTTT. J is TRBJ2-3 and V is TRBV7-2; 13 bases are a match to TRBD2. This CDR3 is 15 amino acids long. Losses at the gene ends were 5 bases for V and 4 bases for J; bases not matched to a gene: 3. Germline assignment: CDR1 SGHTA and CDR2 FQGNSA. Supplemented by reference TRBV7-2 and TRBJ2-3, the full variable domain reads GAGVSQSPSNKVTEKGKDVELRCDPISGHTALYWYRQSLGQGLEFLIYFQGNSAPDKSGLPSDRFSAERTGGSVSTLTIQRTQQEDSAVYLCASSVGTSGADTQYFGPGTRLTVL.